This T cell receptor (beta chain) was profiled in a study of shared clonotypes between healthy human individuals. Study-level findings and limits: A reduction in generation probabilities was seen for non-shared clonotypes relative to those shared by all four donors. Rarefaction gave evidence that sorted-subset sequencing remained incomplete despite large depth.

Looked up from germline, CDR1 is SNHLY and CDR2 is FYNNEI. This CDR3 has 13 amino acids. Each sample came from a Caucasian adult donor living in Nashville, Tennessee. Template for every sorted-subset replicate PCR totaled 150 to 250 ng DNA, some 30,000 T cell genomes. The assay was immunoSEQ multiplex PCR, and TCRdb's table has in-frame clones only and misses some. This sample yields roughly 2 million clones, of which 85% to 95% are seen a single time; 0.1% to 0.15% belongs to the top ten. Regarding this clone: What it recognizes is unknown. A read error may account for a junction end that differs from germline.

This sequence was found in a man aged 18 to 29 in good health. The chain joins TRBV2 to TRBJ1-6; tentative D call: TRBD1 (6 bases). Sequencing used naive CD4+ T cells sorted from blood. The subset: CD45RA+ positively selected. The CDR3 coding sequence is TGTGCCAGCAGCGAAGGGGGGTACTCACCCCTCCACTTT. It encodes CASSEGGYSPLHF. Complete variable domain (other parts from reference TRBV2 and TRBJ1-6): EPEVTQTPSHQVTQMGQEVILRCVPISNHLYFYWYRQILGQKVEFLVSFYNNEISEKSEIFDDQFSVERPDGSNFTLKIRSTKLEDSAMYFCASSEGGYSPLHFGNGTRLTVT.